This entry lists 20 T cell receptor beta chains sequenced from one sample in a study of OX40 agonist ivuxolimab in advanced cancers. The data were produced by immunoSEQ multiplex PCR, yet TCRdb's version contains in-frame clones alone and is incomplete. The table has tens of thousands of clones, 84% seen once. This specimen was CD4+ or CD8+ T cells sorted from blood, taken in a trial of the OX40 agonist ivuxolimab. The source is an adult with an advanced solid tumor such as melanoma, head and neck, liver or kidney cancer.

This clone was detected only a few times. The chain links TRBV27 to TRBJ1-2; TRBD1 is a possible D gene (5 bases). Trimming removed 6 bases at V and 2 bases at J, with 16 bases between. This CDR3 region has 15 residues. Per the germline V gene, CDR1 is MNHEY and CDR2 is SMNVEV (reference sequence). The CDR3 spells CASRGIGTANYGYTF. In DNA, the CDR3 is TGTGCCAGCAGGGGAATTGGGACGGCCAACTATGGCTACACCTTC.

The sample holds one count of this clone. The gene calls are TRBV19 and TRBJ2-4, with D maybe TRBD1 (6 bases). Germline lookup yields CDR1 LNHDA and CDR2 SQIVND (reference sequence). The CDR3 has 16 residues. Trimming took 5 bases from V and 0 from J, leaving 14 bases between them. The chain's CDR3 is CASSSGTSIAKNIQYF. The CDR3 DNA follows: TGTGCCAGTAGTTCCGGGACAAGTATAGCCAAAAACATTCAGTACTTC.

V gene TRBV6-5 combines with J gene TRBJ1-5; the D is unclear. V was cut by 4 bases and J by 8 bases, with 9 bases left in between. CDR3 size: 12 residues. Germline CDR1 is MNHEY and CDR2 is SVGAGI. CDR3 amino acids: CASSLRQKPQHF. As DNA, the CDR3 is TGTGCCAGCAGTTTACGCCAGAAGCCCCAGCATTTT.

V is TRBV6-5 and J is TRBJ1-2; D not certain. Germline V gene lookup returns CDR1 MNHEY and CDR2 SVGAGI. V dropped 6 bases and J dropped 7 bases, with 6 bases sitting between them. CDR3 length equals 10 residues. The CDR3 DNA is TGTGCCAGCAGCTGGCCTGGCTACACCTTC. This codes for CASSWPGYTF.

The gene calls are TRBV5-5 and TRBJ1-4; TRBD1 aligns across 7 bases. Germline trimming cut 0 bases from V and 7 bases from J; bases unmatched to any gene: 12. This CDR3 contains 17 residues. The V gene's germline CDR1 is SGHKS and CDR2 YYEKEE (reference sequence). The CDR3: CASSLGTGPHLGEKLFF. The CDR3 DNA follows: TGTGCCAGCAGCTTGGGGACAGGCCCTCACCTTGGTGAAAAACTGTTTTTT.

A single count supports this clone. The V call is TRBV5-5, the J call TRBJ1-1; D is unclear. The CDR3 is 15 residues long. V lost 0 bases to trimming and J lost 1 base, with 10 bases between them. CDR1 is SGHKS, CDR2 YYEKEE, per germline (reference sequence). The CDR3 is CASSLAPGSNTEAFF. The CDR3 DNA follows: TGTGCCAGCAGCTTGGCTCCAGGTTCGAACACTGAAGCTTTCTTT.

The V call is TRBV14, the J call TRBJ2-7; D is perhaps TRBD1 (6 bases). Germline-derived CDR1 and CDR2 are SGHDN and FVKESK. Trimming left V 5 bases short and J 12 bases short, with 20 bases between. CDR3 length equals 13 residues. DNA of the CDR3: TGTGCCAGCAGCTACACCGGACAGATGGGATGGTACTTC. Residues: CASSYTGQMGWYF. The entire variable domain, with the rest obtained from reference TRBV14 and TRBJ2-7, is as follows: EAGVTQFPSHSVIEKGQTVTLRCDPISGHDNLYWYRRVMGKEIKFLLHFVKESKQDESGMPNNRFLAERTGGTYSTLKVQPAELEDSGVYFCASSYTGQMGWYFGPGTRLTVT.

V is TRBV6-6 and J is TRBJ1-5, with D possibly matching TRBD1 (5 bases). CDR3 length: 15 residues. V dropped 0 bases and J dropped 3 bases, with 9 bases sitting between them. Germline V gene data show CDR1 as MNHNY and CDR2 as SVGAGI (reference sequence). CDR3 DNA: TGTGCCAGCAGTTACTCTGGGGGTCCCAATCAGCCCCAGCATTTT. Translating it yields CASSYSGGPNQPQHF.

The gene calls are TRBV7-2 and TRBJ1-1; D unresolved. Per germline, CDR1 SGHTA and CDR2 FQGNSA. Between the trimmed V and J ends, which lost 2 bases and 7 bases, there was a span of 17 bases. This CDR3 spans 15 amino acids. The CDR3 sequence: CASSLRDLARGEAFF. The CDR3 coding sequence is TGTGCCAGCAGCTTAAGGGATTTGGCTCGGGGTGAAGCTTTCTTT.

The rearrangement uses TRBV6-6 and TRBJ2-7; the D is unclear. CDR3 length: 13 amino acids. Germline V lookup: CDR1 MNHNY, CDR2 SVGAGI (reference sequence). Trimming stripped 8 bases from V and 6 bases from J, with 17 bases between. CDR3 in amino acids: CASCRKDFLEQYF. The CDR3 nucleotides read TGTGCCAGCTGCCGTAAAGATTTTCTCGAGCAGTACTTC.

This CDR3 reads CASSLGSSYGYTF. CDR3 sequence (DNA): TGTGCCAGCAGCTTAGGCAGCTCCTATGGCTACACCTTC. The chain carries TRBV7-3 and TRBJ1-2; D remains unclear. Germline CDR1 is SGHTA and CDR2 is FQGTGA. CDR3 length: 13 amino acids. Trimming removed 2 bases at V and 4 bases at J, with 8 bases between.

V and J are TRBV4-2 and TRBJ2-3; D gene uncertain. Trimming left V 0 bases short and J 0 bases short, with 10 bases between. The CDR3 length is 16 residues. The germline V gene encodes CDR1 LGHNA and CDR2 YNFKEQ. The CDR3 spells CASSQDGSPSTDTQYF. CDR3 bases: TGTGCCAGCAGCCAAGACGGGTCCCCTAGCACAGATACGCAGTATTTT.

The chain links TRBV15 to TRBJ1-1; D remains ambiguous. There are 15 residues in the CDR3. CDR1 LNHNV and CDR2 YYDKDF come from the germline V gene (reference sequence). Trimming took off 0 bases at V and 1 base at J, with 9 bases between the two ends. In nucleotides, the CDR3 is TGTGCCACCAGCAGAGAACGACGGGCGAACACTGAAGCTTTCTTT. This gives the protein CATSRERRANTEAFF.

The CDR3 DNA reads TGTGCCAGTGCGACAGGCCTTAATTCACCCCTCCACTTT. This encodes CASATGLNSPLHF. The chain links TRBV11-2 to TRBJ1-6; the D gene is possibly TRBD1 (6 bases). Trimming shortened V by 9 bases and J by 6 bases, and 12 bases separated the two germline ends. CDR3 length equals 13 residues. Germline-derived CDR1 and CDR2 are SGHAT and FQNNGV.

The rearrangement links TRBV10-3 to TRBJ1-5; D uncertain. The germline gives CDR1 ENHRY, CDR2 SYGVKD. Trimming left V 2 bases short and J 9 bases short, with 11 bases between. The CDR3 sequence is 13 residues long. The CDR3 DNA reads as TGTGCCATCAGTGAGGACCCGACGCGGCCCCAGCATTTT. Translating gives CAISEDPTRPQHF.

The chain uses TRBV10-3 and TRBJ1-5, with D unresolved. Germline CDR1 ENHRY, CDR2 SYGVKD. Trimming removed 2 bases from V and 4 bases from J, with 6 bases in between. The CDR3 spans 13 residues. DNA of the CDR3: TGTGCCATCAGTGAGATGGCAAATCAGCCCCAGCATTTT. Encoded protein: CAISEMANQPQHF.

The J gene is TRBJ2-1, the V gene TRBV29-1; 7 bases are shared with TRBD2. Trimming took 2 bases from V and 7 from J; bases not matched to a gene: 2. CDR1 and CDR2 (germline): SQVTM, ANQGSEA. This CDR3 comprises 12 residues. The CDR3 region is CSVEQGGNEQFF. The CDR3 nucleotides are TGCAGCGTTGAACAGGGAGGGAATGAGCAGTTCTTC.

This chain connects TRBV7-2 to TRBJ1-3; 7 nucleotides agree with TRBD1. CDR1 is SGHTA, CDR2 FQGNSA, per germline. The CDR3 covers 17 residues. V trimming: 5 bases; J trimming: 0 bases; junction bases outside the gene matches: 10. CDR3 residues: CASSPRQGRHSGNTIYF. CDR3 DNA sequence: TGTGCCAGCAGCCCAAGACAGGGACGACACTCTGGAAACACCATATATTTT.

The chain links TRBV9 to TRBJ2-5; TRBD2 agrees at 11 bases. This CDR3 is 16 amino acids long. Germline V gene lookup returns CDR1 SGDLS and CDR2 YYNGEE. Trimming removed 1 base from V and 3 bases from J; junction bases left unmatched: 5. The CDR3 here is CASSVLGSGGEETQYF. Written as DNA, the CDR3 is TGTGCCAGCAGCGTATTAGGTAGCGGGGGGGAAGAGACCCAGTACTTC.

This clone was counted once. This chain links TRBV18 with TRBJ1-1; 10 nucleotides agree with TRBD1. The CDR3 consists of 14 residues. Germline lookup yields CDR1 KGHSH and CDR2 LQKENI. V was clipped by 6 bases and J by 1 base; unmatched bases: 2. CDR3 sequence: CASSWDRGNTEAFF. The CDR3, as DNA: TGTGCCAGCTCCTGGGACAGGGGGAACACTGAAGCTTTCTTT.